This T cell receptor (beta chain) was retrieved from a study of blood T cell repertoires in COVID-19. Study summary: Donors in the United States, Italy and Spain gave samples during acute or convalescent COVID-19. T cells, B-cell-depleted T cells, or PBMCs supplied cDNA or gDNA.

In the authors' workflow: Nucleated cell number was recorded as an estimate derived from reference gene primer amplification. The assay was immunoSEQ multiplex PCR, and TCRdb's table has in-frame clones only and misses some. That table is the source of V, J and clone size, and D and trimming were worked out from the DNA. This sample yields 80,000 to 95,000 clones, of which approximately 79% are seen a single time; roughly 15% belongs to the top ten. Germline trimming cut 6 bases from V and 7 bases from J; bases unmatched to any gene: 11. The CDR3 totals 14 residues. In germline, CDR1 is SGHAT, CDR2 FQNNGV.

The sequencing input was peripheral blood. The clonotype originates from a woman of 80 years or more with active or convalescent COVID-19. The chain employs TRBV11-2 and TRBJ1-1; TRBD1 aligns across 7 bases. CDR3 nucleotide sequence: TGTGCCAGCAGACCGGGACAGCTTTCTTTTGAAGCTTTCTTT. Amino acids: CASRPGQLSFEAFF.